This TCR beta chain was obtained from a study of type 1 and type 2 diabetes patients. The wider study: Samples came from type 1 diabetic, type 2 diabetic or nondiabetic people, recruited in China. Sequencing for the whole study yielded under 25 million paired-end reads.

The sample holds a few counts of this clonotype. One end of the junction fails to match germline, which may point to a read error. Genomic DNA was the PCR template. The TCR beta CDR3 region was amplified using 30 forward and 13 reverse primers. One entry per CDR3 protein results from TCRdb running MiXCR on the multiplex PCR reads. The sample records fewer than 350,000 distinct CDR3 sequences, more than 45% being singletons. The CDR3 totals 13 residues. Germline V CDR1 and CDR2: ENHRY, SYGVKD. Source material: peripheral blood mononuclear cells (PBMCs). The chain recombines TRBV10-3 with TRBJ1-2, with a weak D call TRBD1 (6 bases). The receptor comes from a man younger than 30 with type 2 diabetes. Here the CDR3 DNA reads TGTGCCCTCAGGCCAGGGGACCGGGATGGCTACACCTTC. Translated: CALRPGDRDGYTF.